These T cell receptor beta chains were read from a single sample in a study of blood T cell repertoires in COVID-19. Profiling relied on immunoSEQ multiplex PCR, and the TCRdb table lists in-frame clones only, not all of them. The sample holds 150,000 or so clones, approximately 80% seen once. The sample comprised peripheral blood. The receptors were gathered from an older man who had recovered from COVID-19. Both conserved end residues are part of each CDR3. D genes are given only for firm matches. Clone size is not always given. Where it is, it says once, few, many or a class for expanded clones.

j_gene | v_gene | abundance | d_gene | len | CDR3nt | CDR3aa
TRBJ1-1 | TRBV5-3 | few | TRBD1 | 17 | TGTGCCAGAAGCTCCGGGACAGGGAGATTGTTGGTCACTGAAGCTTTCTTT | CARSSGTGRLLVTEAFF
TRBJ1-6 | TRBV27 | NA | NA | 14 | TGTGCCAGCAGTATTTCAGGGCGGAATTCACCCCTCCACTTT | CASSISGRNSPLHF
TRBJ2-7 | TRBV18 | once | TRBD1 | 15 | TGTGCCAGCTCACCACAGGGGGCCTCAAGCTACGAGCAGTACTTC | CASSPQGASSYEQYF
TRBJ1-5 | TRBV19 | NA | TRBD1 | 15 | TGTGCCAGTAGCCGTTCCGGGACAGCCAATCAGCCCCAGCATTTT | CASSRSGTANQPQHF
TRBJ2-7 | TRBV6-6 | few | NA | 11 | TGTGCCAGCAGTTACTCGAGTGAGCAGTACTTC | CASSYSSEQYF
TRBJ1-4 | TRBV20-1 | NA | NA | 15 | TGCAGTGCTAGTGGGGGAACAGGCCGGAACGAAAAACTGTTTTTT | CSASGGTGRNEKLFF
TRBJ2-7 | TRBV7-9 | NA | NA | 15 | TGTGCCAGCAGCTCCCTTCGGGTAGGGGCCTACGAGCAGTACTTC | CASSSLRVGAYEQYF
TRBJ1-5 | TRBV5-5 | few | NA | 12 | TGTGCCAGCAGCCAACGGGGGGGGCCCCAGCATTTT | CASSQRGGPQHF
TRBJ2-1 | TRBV10-1 | many | NA | 11 | TGCGCCAGCAGTGGGGACTTAAATCTGTTCTTC | CASSGDLNLFF
TRBJ2-2 | TRBV28 | NA | TRBD1 | 14 | TGTGCCATCTTATCCGGGACAGTCACCGGGGAGCTGTTTTTT | CAILSGTVTGELFF
TRBJ1-4 | TRBV6-5 | NA | NA | 14 | TGTGCCAGCAGACCCGATGGAGGCAATGAAAAACTGTTTTTT | CASRPDGGNEKLFF
TRBJ2-2 | TRBV6-4 | NA | TRBD1 | 16 | TGTGCCAGCAGTGAGAGACAGGGCACGAACACCGGGGAGCTGTTTTTT | CASSERQGTNTGELFF
TRBJ2-5 | TRBV15 | NA | TRBD1 | 14 | TGTGCCACCAGCAGAGAAGGGACAGGGGGGACCCAGTACTTC | CATSREGTGGTQYF
TRBJ2-7 | TRBV6-2/TRBV6-3 | many | NA | 13 | TGTGCCAGCAGTTCTCGGCGGGCTAACGAGCAGTACTTC | CASSSRRANEQYF
TRBJ2-7 | TRBV27 | NA | TRBD1 | 16 | TGTGCCAGCAGTCCAACCGGGACAGGATATTCCTACGAGCAGTACTTC | CASSPTGTGYSYEQYF
TRBJ1-5 | TRBV2 | NA | NA | 13 | TGTGCCAGCACGCGGGGGAACAATCAGCCCCAGCATTTT | CASTRGNNQPQHF
TRBJ1-1 | TRBV7-9 | NA | NA | 13 | TGTGCCAGCACTACCCACCCCAGCACTGAAGCTTTCTTT | CASTTHPSTEAFF
TRBJ2-1 | TRBV19 | NA | TRBD1 | 12 | TGTGCCAGTGACAGGGGAACCAATGAGCAGTTCTTC | CASDRGTNEQFF
TRBJ2-5 | TRBV19 | NA | TRBD2 | 17 | TGTGCCAGTAGTCCCCGGGGTAGCGGGAGCCCCGAAGAGACCCAGTACTTC | CASSPRGSGSPEETQYF
TRBJ1-5 | TRBV15 | NA | NA | 15 | TGTGCCACCAGCAGAGATAACAGGGCCGATCAGCCCCAGCATTTT | CATSRDNRADQPQHF
TRBJ2-4 | TRBV7-2 | once | NA | 15 | TGTGCCAGCAGTATCTCTGCCCAGGGATCGAACATTCAGTACTTC | CASSISAQGSNIQYF
TRBJ2-1 | TRBV5-1 | NA | NA | 15 | TGCGCCAGCAGTGACCCCAGGGGTTCGGAGAGTGAGCAGTTCTTC | CASSDPRGSESEQFF
TRBJ1-5 | TRBV6-5 | NA | NA | 15 | TGTGCCAGCAGCCGGGGGACGGAAGAAAATCAGCCCCAGCATTTT | CASSRGTEENQPQHF
TRBJ2-7 | TRBV28 | NA | NA | 14 | TGTGCCAGCAGCTGGGGGGTGGTCTCCTACGAGCAGTACTTC | CASSWGVVSYEQYF
TRBJ1-2 | TRBV24-1 | once | TRBD1 | 13 | TGTGCCACCAGTGACCAGACAGGGGCTGGCTACACCTTC | CATSDQTGAGYTF
TRBJ1-4 | TRBV19 | NA | NA | 14 | TGTGCCAGTGCGTTAGGACAGCGGGGTGAAAAACTGTTTTTT | CASALGQRGEKLFF
TRBJ2-6 | TRBV19 | NA | NA | 16 | TGTGCCAGTAGTACCCCCGGGGTGACTGGGGCCAACGTCCTGACTTTC | CASSTPGVTGANVLTF
TRBJ2-5 | TRBV10-3 | NA | NA | 15 | TGTGCCATCAGTGAGTCCACGGGAGTGGGAGAGACCCAGTACTTC | CAISESTGVGETQYF
TRBJ2-1 | TRBV18 | NA | NA | 16 | TGTGCCAGCTCCCCAGGGGTGAGCGGAGGTTACAATGAGCAGTTCTTC | CASSPGVSGGYNEQFF
TRBJ2-3 | TRBV7-9 | NA | NA | 16 | TGTGCCAGCAGCTTCATCGGACGGACTAGCACAGATACGCAGTATTTT | CASSFIGRTSTDTQYF
TRBJ2-6 | TRBV6-2/TRBV6-3 | NA | TRBD1 | 17 | TGTGCCAGCAGCCGGGGACAGGGGCGCTCTGGGGCCAACGTCCTGACTTTC | CASSRGQGRSGANVLTF
TRBJ2-7 | TRBV5-1 | NA | TRBD1 | 16 | TGCGCCAGCAGCTTGGTCCCTCTGGGACAGGGATCCGAGCAGTACTTC | CASSLVPLGQGSEQYF
TRBJ2-1 | TRBV10-3 | NA | NA | 12 | TGTGCCACCCGGGAGTATAGCAATGAGCAGTTCTTC | CATREYSNEQFF
TRBJ1-1 | TRBV5-6 | NA | TRBD1 | 15 | TGTGCCAGCAGCTTGTATCAGGGGGCCCACACTGAAGCTTTCTTT | CASSLYQGAHTEAFF
TRBJ2-7 | TRBV5-1 | NA | TRBD2 | 14 | TGCGCCAGCAGCGCGGGAGGAAACTCCTACGAGCAGTACTTC | CASSAGGNSYEQYF